A single T cell receptor beta chain is shown here with its context. Its antigen is not known. This specimen belongs to a study of regulatory T cells in long-lasting Graves disease. Building of the TCR beta libraries involved iRepertoire HTBI primers and Arm-PCR of CDR3 regions. TCRdb fed the multiplex PCR reads into MiXCR, producing one record per CDR3 protein. The sample has over 250,000 distinct CDR3 sequences, 20% to 25% seen once. Time point defined: persistent/refractory GD, antithyroid drugs over 5 years with positive TRAb. There was RNA extracted from PBMCs, and the TCR library was made from it. One endocrinology department in Xi'an, China, was where patients came from. This CDR3 contains 16 residues. Germline V lookup: CDR1 MGHRA, CDR2 YSYEKL. V was trimmed by 4 bases and J by 2 bases, leaving 18 bases between them. Regarding the study as a whole: Between persistent patients, thousands of public clonotypes were shared, exceeding the 966 shared between new patients. TCR diversity was lower in persistent Graves' patients than in newly diagnosed ones.

V is TRBV4-1 and J is TRBJ2-7, with D unclear. The specimen comprised peripheral blood mononuclear cells (PBMCs), sampled when the disease was refractory, from a patient treated with antithyroid drugs. The receptor's source is a female donor with Graves disease. The CDR3 protein is CASSRRYGAEAYEQYF. The CDR3 nucleotides read TGCGCCAGCAGCCGAAGATATGGCGCAGAGGCCTACGAGCAGTACTTC.